Listed below are T cell receptor beta chains from one sample, sequenced in a study of human T cells and chemical hapten exposure. TCRdb reanalysed the RACE reads using MiXCR and keeps one entry per CDR3 protein. The sample lists about 360,000 distinct CDR3 sequences, roughly 6.9% occurring once. Here the sequenced sample was whole blood, taken in connection with sensitization to the hapten diphenylcyclopropenone (DPC). The receptors shown here come from a woman younger than 35 with alopecia areata. Some clones in this sample may be carry-over from other donors' samples. The CDR3 runs from the conserved cysteine through the conserved F or W. D genes are given only for firm matches. Size is omitted from some rows. Given values are once, few, many or a class for expanded clones.

D gene: NA; V gene: TRBV7-2; J gene: TRBJ2-3; clone size: many; CDR3 DNA: TGTGCCAGCAGCTTAGAAGACTCCACAGATACGCAGTATTTT; CDR3 protein: CASSLEDSTDTQYF
D gene: TRBD1; V gene: TRBV6-5; J gene: TRBJ1-6; clone size: NA; CDR3 DNA: TGTGCCAGCAGTACGGGACAGGGGGTCATTAATTCACCCCTCCACTTT; CDR3 protein: CASSTGQGVINSPLHF
D gene: NA; V gene: TRBV20-1; J gene: TRBJ2-7; clone size: many; CDR3 DNA: TGCAGTGCTAGGCTCGAGGGGGGCTCCTACGAGCAGTACTTC; CDR3 protein: CSARLEGGSYEQYF
D gene: TRBD2; V gene: TRBV29-1; J gene: TRBJ2-1; clone size: many; CDR3 DNA: TGCAGCGTTGATAACGGGGAGGGTTCCTACAATGAGCAGTTCTTC; CDR3 protein: CSVDNGEGSYNEQFF
D gene: TRBD1; V gene: TRBV5-4; J gene: TRBJ1-2; clone size: NA; CDR3 DNA: TGTGCCAGCAGCCCAGGGACAGAGTATGGCTACACCTTC; CDR3 protein: CASSPGTEYGYTF
D gene: TRBD2; V gene: TRBV11-2; J gene: TRBJ2-1; clone size: few; CDR3 DNA: TGTGCCAGCAGGTCTAGCGGCGGGCAGTTCTTC; CDR3 protein: CASRSSGGQFF
D gene: TRBD1; V gene: TRBV5-4; J gene: TRBJ2-1; clone size: NA; CDR3 DNA: TGTGCCAGCAGCCCGGACAGGGTCGCTCCGTACAATGAGCAGTTCTTC; CDR3 protein: CASSPDRVAPYNEQFF
D gene: TRBD1; V gene: TRBV6-2/TRBV6-3; J gene: TRBJ1-1; clone size: few; CDR3 DNA: TGTGCCAGCCACACAGGGGTTGAAGCTTTCTTT; CDR3 protein: CASHTGVEAFF
D gene: NA; V gene: TRBV5-1; J gene: TRBJ1-1; clone size: many; CDR3 DNA: TGCGCCAGCAGCAGCTACTTGAACACTGAAGCTTTCTTT; CDR3 protein: CASSSYLNTEAFF
D gene: NA; V gene: TRBV7-2; J gene: TRBJ1-1; clone size: NA; CDR3 DNA: TGTGCCAGCAGCCAACAGGTGAACACTGAAGCTTTCTTT; CDR3 protein: CASSQQVNTEAFF
D gene: NA; V gene: TRBV6-1; J gene: TRBJ2-4; clone size: many; CDR3 DNA: TGTGCCAGCATAGACGGACTAAAAAACATTCAGTACTTC; CDR3 protein: CASIDGLKNIQYF
D gene: TRBD1; V gene: TRBV27; J gene: TRBJ1-6; clone size: few; CDR3 DNA: TGTGCCAGCAGTTCGACAGGGGGCTTACGAAATTCACCCCTCCACTTT; CDR3 protein: CASSSTGGLRNSPLHF
D gene: TRBD1; V gene: TRBV6-5; J gene: TRBJ2-7; clone size: NA; CDR3 DNA: TGTGCCAGCAGTTACTCCACCGGGACAGGGGGGGACTATTCGGTGGGGCACGAGCAGTACTTC; CDR3 protein: CASSYSTGTGGDYSVGHEQYF
D gene: NA; V gene: TRBV27; J gene: TRBJ2-3; clone size: few; CDR3 DNA: TGTGCCAGCAGTTTTTCGGGGCGGGGGCCAATAAAGGATACGCAGTATTTT; CDR3 protein: CASSFSGRGPIKDTQYF
D gene: NA; V gene: TRBV9; J gene: TRBJ2-2; clone size: many; CDR3 DNA: TGTGCCAGCAGCGGGACAGTGAACACCGGGGAGCTGTTTTTT; CDR3 protein: CASSGTVNTGELFF
D gene: TRBD2; V gene: TRBV12-3/TRBV12-4; J gene: TRBJ2-1; clone size: few; CDR3 DNA: TGTGCCAGCAGCACCCGTAGCGGGGGGGCCGGTGAGCAGTTCTTC; CDR3 protein: CASSTRSGGAGEQFF
D gene: TRBD2; V gene: TRBV9; J gene: TRBJ2-5; clone size: many; CDR3 DNA: TGTGCCAGCAGCGCGACTAGCGGCCAAGAGACCCAGTACTTC; CDR3 protein: CASSATSGQETQYF
D gene: NA; V gene: TRBV12-3/TRBV12-4; J gene: TRBJ2-2; clone size: few; CDR3 DNA: TGTGCCAGCAGTCCCCGAACCCTTGGGGGGGAGCTGTTTTTT; CDR3 protein: CASSPRTLGGELFF
D gene: NA; V gene: TRBV3-1; J gene: TRBJ1-1; clone size: once; CDR3 DNA: TGTGCCAGCAGCCAACGCAGAACCAACACTGAAGCTTTCTTT; CDR3 protein: CASSQRRTNTEAFF
D gene: TRBD1; V gene: TRBV20-1; J gene: TRBJ2-4; clone size: many; CDR3 DNA: TGCAGTGCTCCCGGACGACAGGGGAACATTCAGTACTTC; CDR3 protein: CSAPGRQGNIQYF